Here is one T cell receptor (beta chain) with its context. Clones were sequenced by immunoSEQ multiplex PCR, and TCRdb holds only the in-frame ones, with some missing. The sample includes about 250,000 clones, 80% to 90% of them seen just once. This entry is derived from a study of blood T cell repertoires in COVID-19. This study enrolled people aged 18 to 89 from roughly 24 US geographic areas. This CDR3 has 15 amino acids. The J segment lost 8 bases and the V segment lost 4 bases, leaving 9 bases of the junction unmatched. Germline V CDR1 and CDR2: MGHRA, YSYEKL. What was sequenced was PBMCs or T cells enriched from blood (not recorded which). This receptor was identified in a young woman who had recovered from COVID-19. V is TRBV4-1 and J is TRBJ2-5; TRBD2 matches at 11 bases. The CDR3 DNA is TGCGCCAGCAGCCGGGCACTAGCGGGGGACCAAACCCAGTACTTC. Translating gives CASSRALAGDQTQYF.